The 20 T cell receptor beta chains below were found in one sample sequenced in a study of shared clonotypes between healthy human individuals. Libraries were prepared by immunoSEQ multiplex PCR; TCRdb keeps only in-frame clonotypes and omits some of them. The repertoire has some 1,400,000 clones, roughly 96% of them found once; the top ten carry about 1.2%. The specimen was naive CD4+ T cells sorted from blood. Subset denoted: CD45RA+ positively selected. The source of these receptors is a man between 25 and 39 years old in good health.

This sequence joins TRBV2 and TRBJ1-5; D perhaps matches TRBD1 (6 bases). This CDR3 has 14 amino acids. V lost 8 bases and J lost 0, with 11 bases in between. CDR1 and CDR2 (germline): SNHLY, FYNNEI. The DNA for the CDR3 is TGTGCCAGCGCCTACAGGGTTAGCAATCAGCCCCAGCATTTT. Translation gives CASAYRVSNQPQHF.

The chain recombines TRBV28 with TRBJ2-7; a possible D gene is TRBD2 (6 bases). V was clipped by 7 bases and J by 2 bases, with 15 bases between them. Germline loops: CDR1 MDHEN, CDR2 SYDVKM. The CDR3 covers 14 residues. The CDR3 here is CASKPGGPPYEQYF. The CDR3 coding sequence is TGTGCCAGCAAACCAGGAGGGCCCCCCTACGAGCAGTACTTC.

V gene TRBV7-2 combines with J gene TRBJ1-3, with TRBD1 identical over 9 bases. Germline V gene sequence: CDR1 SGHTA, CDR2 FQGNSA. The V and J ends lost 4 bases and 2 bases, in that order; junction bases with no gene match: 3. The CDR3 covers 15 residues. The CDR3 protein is CASSSRQGAGNTIYF. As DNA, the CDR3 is TGTGCCAGCAGCTCCCGACAGGGGGCTGGAAACACCATATATTTT.

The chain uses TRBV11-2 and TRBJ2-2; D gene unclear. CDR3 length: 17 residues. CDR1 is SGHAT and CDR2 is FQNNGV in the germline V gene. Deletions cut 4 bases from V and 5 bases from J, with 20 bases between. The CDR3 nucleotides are TGTGCCAGCAGCTGGGGTCCTCAGACAAAGCCAACCGGGGAGCTGTTTTTT. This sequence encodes CASSWGPQTKPTGELFF.

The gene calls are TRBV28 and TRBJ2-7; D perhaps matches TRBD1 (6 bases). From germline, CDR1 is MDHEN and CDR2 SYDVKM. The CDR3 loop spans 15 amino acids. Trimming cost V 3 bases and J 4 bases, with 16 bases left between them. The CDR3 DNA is TGTGCCAGCAGTTTTCCGGGGACAAGAAATTACGAGCAGTACTTC. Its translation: CASSFPGTRNYEQYF.

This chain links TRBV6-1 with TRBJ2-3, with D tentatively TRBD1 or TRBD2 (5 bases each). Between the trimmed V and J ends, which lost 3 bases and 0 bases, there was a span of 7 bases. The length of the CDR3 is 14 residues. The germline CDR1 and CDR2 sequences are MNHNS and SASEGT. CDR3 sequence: CASSDWDSTDTQYF. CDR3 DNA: TGTGCCAGCAGTGATTGGGACAGCACAGATACGCAGTATTTT.

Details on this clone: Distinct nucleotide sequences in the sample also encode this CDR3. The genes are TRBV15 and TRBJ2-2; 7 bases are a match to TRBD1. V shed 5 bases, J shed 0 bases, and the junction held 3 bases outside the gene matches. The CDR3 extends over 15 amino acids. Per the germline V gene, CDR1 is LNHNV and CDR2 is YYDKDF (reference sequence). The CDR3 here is CATSSGTANTGELFF. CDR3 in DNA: TGTGCCACCAGCTCCGGGACAGCGAACACCGGGGAGCTGTTTTTT. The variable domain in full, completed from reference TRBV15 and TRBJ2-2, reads DAMVIQNPRYQVTQFGKPVTLSCSQTLNHNVMYWYQQKSSQAPKLLFHYYDKDFNNEADTPDNFQSRRPNTSFCFLDIRSPGLGDTAMYLCATSSGTANTGELFFGEGSRLTVL.

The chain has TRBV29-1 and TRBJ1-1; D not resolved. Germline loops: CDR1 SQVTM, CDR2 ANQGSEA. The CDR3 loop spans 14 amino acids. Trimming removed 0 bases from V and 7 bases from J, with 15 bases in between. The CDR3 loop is CSVEDRDVGFEAFF. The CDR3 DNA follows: TGCAGCGTTGAAGATCGCGACGTAGGTTTTGAAGCTTTCTTT. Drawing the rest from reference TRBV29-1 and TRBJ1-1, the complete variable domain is SAVISQKPSRDICQRGTSLTIQCQVDSQVTMMFWYRQQPGQSLTLIATANQGSEATYESGFVIDKFPISRPNLTFSTLTVSNMSPEDSSIYLCSVEDRDVGFEAFFGQGTRLTVV.

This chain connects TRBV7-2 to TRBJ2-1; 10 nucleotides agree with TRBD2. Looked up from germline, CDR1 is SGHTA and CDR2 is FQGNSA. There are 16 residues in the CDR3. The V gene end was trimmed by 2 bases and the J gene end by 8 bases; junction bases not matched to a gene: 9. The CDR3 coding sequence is TGTGCCAGCAGCTTAAGCCCTCTAGCGGGAGTCCATGAGCAGTTCTTC. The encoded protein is CASSLSPLAGVHEQFF. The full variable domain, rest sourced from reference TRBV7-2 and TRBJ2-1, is GAGVSQSPSNKVTEKGKDVELRCDPISGHTALYWYRQSLGQGLEFLIYFQGNSAPDKSGLPSDRFSAERTGGSVSTLTIQRTQQEDSAVYLCASSLSPLAGVHEQFFGPGTRLTVL.

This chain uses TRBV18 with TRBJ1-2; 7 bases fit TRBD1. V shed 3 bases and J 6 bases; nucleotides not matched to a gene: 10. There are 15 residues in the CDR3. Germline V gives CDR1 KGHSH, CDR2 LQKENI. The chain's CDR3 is CASSPGEYRGDGYTF. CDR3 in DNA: TGTGCCAGCTCACCGGGAGAATACAGGGGTGATGGCTACACCTTC.

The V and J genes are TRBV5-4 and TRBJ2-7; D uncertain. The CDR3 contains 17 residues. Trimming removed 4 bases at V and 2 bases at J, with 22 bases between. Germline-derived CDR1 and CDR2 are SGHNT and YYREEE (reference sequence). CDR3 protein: CASSPAFSLGKTYEQYF. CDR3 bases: TGTGCCAGCAGCCCGGCTTTCTCGTTGGGGAAAACCTACGAGCAGTACTTC.

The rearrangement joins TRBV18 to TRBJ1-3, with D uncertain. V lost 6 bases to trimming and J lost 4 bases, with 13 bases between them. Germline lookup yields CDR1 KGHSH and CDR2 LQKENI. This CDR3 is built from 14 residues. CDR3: CASSAGSEGNTIYF. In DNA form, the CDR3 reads TGTGCCAGCTCCGCGGGGTCGGAAGGAAACACCATATATTTT.

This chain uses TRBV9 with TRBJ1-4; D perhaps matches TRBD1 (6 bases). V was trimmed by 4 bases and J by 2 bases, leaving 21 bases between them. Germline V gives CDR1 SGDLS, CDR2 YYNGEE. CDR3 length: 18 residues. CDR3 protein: CASSPGDRGLSTNEKLFF. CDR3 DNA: TGTGCCAGCAGCCCCGGAGATCGGGGGCTGTCGACTAATGAAAAACTGTTTTTT.

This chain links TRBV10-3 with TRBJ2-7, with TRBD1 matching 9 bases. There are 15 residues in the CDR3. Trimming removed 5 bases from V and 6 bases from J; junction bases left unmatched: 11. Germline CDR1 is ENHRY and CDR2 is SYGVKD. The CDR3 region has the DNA TGTGCCATCAGTAAACCGGGACAGGGTGTATCCGAGCAGTACTTC. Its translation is CAISKPGQGVSEQYF.

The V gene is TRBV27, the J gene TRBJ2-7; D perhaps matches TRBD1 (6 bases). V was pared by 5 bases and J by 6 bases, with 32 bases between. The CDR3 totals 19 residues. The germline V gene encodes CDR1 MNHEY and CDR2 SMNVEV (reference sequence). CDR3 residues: CASSPRALRGTLVLGEQYF. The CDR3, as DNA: TGTGCCAGCAGTCCCCGAGCCCTCAGGGGTACCCTTGTACTGGGCGAGCAGTACTTC.

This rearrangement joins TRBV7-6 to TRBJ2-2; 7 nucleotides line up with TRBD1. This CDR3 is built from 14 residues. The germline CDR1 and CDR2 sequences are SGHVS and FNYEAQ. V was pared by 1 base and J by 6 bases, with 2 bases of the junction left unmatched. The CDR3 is CASSLVTGAGELFF. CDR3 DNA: TGTGCCAGCAGCTTAGTTACAGGGGCCGGGGAGCTGTTTTTT.

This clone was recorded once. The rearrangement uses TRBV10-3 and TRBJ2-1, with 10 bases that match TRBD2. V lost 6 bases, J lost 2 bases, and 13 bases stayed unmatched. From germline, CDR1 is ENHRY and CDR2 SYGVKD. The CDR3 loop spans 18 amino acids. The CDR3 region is CAISLPRSGRGAYNEQFF. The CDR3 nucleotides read TGTGCCATCAGCCTCCCAAGGAGCGGGAGGGGGGCCTACAATGAGCAGTTCTTC.

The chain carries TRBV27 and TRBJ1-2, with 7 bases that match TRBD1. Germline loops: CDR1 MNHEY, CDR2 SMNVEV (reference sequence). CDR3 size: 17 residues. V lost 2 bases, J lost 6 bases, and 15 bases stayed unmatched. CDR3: CASSLKTSSGTVNGYTF. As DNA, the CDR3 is TGTGCCAGCAGTTTAAAAACTTCGTCCGGGACAGTAAATGGCTACACCTTC.

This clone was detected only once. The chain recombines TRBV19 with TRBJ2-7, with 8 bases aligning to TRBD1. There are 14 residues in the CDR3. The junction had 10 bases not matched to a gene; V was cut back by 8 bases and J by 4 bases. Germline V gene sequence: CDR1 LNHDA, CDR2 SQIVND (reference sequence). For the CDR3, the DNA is TGTGCCAGTCGAGACCCAGGGGGCTCGTACGAGCAGTACTTC. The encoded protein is CASRDPGGSYEQYF. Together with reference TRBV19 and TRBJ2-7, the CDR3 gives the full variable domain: DGGITQSPKYLFRKEGQNVTLSCEQNLNHDAMYWYRQDPGQGLRLIYYSQIVNDFQKGDIAEGYSVSREKKESFPLTVTSAQKNPTAFYLCASRDPGGSYEQYFGPGTRLTVT.

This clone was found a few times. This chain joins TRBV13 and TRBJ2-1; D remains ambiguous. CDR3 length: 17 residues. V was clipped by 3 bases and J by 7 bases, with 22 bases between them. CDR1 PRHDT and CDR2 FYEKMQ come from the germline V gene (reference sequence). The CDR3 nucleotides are TGTGCCAGCAGCTTTCATCCGAGGATCAGGCTGGAGAATGAGCAGTTCTTC. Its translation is CASSFHPRIRLENEQFF.